The entry below describes one T cell receptor beta chain. V was pared by 4 bases and J by 6 bases, with 16 bases between. The CDR3 has 14 amino acids. Germline CDR1 is SGHNT and CDR2 is YYREEE (reference sequence). PCR amplification relied on 60 Vbeta primers (plus 13 Jbeta primers). The method was immunoSEQ multiplex PCR; TCRdb's version includes in-frame clones alone and lacks a portion of them. In the table there are approximately 220,000 clones, roughly 80% of which are singletons. The record originates from a study of cytomegalovirus exposure and HLA in healthy donors. The sequence was obtained from a girl aged 2 to 9 in good health and CMV-seronegative. The rearrangement joins TRBV5-4 to TRBJ2-5; a weak D match, TRBD1 (6 bases). Sequenced sample: PBMCs. This chain's CDR3 is CASSAPGEWKTQYF. The CDR3 nucleotides read TGTGCCAGCAGCGCCCCAGGGGAGTGGAAGACCCAGTACTTC.